This passage covers 12 T cell receptor beta chains from one sample sequenced in a study of shared clonotypes between healthy human individuals. In the naive CD8 group, cells lacked CD45RO and were positively selected for CCR7, so terminally differentiated effector memory CD45RA+ cells were left out. TCRdb's copy holds only in-frame clones and misses some; the assay was immunoSEQ multiplex PCR. The sample lists about 2 million clones; less than 95% were seen once. The sequenced sample consisted of naive CD8+ T cells sorted from blood. The source of these receptors is a man younger than 35 in good health.

This clone was found once. Other nucleotide sequences in the sample specify the same CDR3. This rearrangement joins TRBV7-9 to TRBJ2-1; D might be TRBD2 (5 bases). V gave up 3 bases and J gave up 9 bases, with 9 bases separating them. The CDR3 is 12 amino acids. Germline assignment: CDR1 SEHNR and CDR2 FQNEAQ (reference sequence). CDR3 sequence reads: CASSFGEGEQFF. In DNA, the CDR3 is TGTGCCAGCAGCTTCGGGGAAGGTGAGCAGTTCTTC.

The chain carries TRBV19 and TRBJ1-1; TRBD1 agrees at 9 bases. The germline V gene has CDR1 LNHDA and CDR2 SQIVND (reference sequence). The CDR3 spans 14 residues. J was trimmed by 8 bases and V by 7 bases; bases with no gene match: 11. This CDR3 reads CASMGRTGEVEAFF. The CDR3 DNA sequence: TGTGCCAGTATGGGGAGGACAGGGGAGGTAGAAGCTTTCTTT.

This clone was seen once. This rearrangement joins TRBV6-1 to TRBJ2-1; 8 bases align to TRBD1. The CDR3 contains 15 residues. J lost 3 bases, V lost 5 bases, and 6 bases had no gene match. Germline CDR1 and CDR2: MNHNS and SASEGT. The CDR3 here is CASSIAGTGYNEQFF. The CDR3 region has the DNA TGTGCCAGCAGTATAGCCGGGACAGGCTACAATGAGCAGTTCTTC.

The chain uses TRBV29-1 and TRBJ2-3; TRBD1 aligns across 9 bases. Per germline, CDR1 SQVTM and CDR2 ANQGSEA. Germline trimming cut 7 bases from V and 3 bases from J; bases unmatched to any gene: 5. This CDR3 has 13 residues. CDR3 DNA sequence: TGCAGCGCCTCGGGACAGGGAACAGATACGCAGTATTTT. This gives the protein CSASGQGTDTQYF.

The rearrangement joins TRBV10-1 to TRBJ2-3; 9 bases line up with TRBD1. The CDR3 totals 15 residues. The germline V gene encodes CDR1 WNHNN and CDR2 SYGVQD (reference sequence). Trimming took 0 bases from V and 4 from J; bases not matched to a gene: 2. Here the CDR3 DNA reads TGCGCCAGCAGTGAGTCTCGGACAGGGGCAGATACGCAGTATTTT. The encoded protein is CASSESRTGADTQYF.

V gene TRBV6-1 combines with J gene TRBJ2-5; D unclear. There are 10 residues in the CDR3. The germline V and J ends were trimmed by 5 bases and 5 bases, with 3 bases remaining between them. Germline CDR1 reads MNHNS; CDR2 reads SASEGT. The CDR3 DNA reads TGTGCCAGCAGTATGGAGACCCAGTACTTC. It translates to CASSMETQYF.

V and J are TRBV27 and TRBJ2-7; TRBD2 aligns across 10 bases. Germline V gene lookup returns CDR1 MNHEY and CDR2 SMNVEV (reference sequence). The CDR3 runs to 16 residues. V was clipped by 4 bases and J by 5 bases; unmatched bases: 11. Written as DNA, the CDR3 is TGTGCCAGCAGTTCCCCCAGTGAGCGGGGGGGAAACGAGCAGTACTTC. It specifies CASSSPSERGGNEQYF.

Comments on this clone: Other DNA sequences in the same sample also yield this CDR3. The chain links TRBV27 to TRBJ2-7, with a tentative D call TRBD2 (5 bases). The CDR3 is 14 residues long. Germline V gene sequence: CDR1 MNHEY, CDR2 SMNVEV (reference sequence). Trimming cost V 3 bases and J 3 bases, with 12 bases left between them. The CDR3 nucleotides read TGTGCCAGCAGTTTCGGAGGACCCAACTACGAGCAGTACTTC. This codes for CASSFGGPNYEQYF.

Note on this clone: Germline is not matched at one junction end, which may reflect a read error. The sample has other DNA sequences that encode this CDR3 too. V is TRBV9 and J is TRBJ1-5, with TRBD1 as a possible D gene (5 bases). The CDR3 spans 13 residues. Germline assignment: CDR1 SGDLS and CDR2 YYNGEE. The CDR3 reads CASSAEGFQPQHF. The CDR3 DNA follows: TGTGCCAGTAGCGCCGAGGGGTTTCAGCCCCAGCATTTT.

The chain recombines TRBV27 with TRBJ2-1; 7 bases are a match to TRBD2. With 7 bases clipped from V and 2 bases from J, the junction kept 5 bases outside the gene matches. Germline CDR1 reads MNHEY; CDR2 reads SMNVEV (reference sequence). This CDR3 contains 14 residues. CDR3 bases: TGTGCCAGCACCGGACTAGGGGCCTACAATGAGCAGTTCTTC. Residues: CASTGLGAYNEQFF.

In nucleotides, the CDR3 is TGTGCCAGCAGCCAAGGTTCTGGCGGGGCACCTGGAAACACCATATATTTT. Encoded protein: CASSQGSGGAPGNTIYF. The rearrangement links TRBV14 to TRBJ1-3, with D perhaps matching TRBD1 (5 bases). Germline assignment: CDR1 SGHDN and CDR2 FVKESK. This CDR3 region has 17 residues. V lost 1 base and J lost 2, with 15 bases in between.

The rearrangement uses TRBV11-2 and TRBJ2-3, with 7 nucleotides matching TRBD2. This CDR3 comprises 15 residues. J was trimmed by 3 bases and V by 1 base; bases with no gene match: 4. Germline V CDR1 and CDR2: SGHAT, FQNNGV. The CDR3 loop is CASSLGRESTDTQYF. The CDR3 coding sequence is TGTGCCAGCAGCTTAGGGCGGGAGAGTACAGATACGCAGTATTTT.